The rows below give T cell receptor beta chains drawn from one sample of a study of vaccination and CD4 T cells after COVID-19. One entry per CDR3 protein, called by TCRdb with MiXCR from the PCR reads. Here the sample spans around 13,000 distinct CDR3 sequences, about 50% being singletons. What these receptors recognize is not known. The sequencing input was CD4+ T cells from blood, cultured in vitro. The source is a human donor who had recovered from COVID-19. Both conserved end residues are part of each CDR3.

>TRBJ1-6|TRBV2
CASSESTGGFSPLHF
>TRBJ2-4|TRBV7-9
CASSSRWGIQYF
>TRBJ2-5|TRBV5-4
CASSRRDREETQYF
>TRBJ2-7|TRBV12-3/TRBV12-4
CASSLGDIKVGYEQYF
>TRBJ1-2|TRBV19
CASMRVDRANYGYTF
>TRBJ2-1|TRBV12-3/TRBV12-4
CAILQGSSSYNEQFF
>TRBJ2-3|TRBV7-2
CASSPGLGTDTQYF
>TRBJ1-5|TRBV12-3/TRBV12-4
CASSFGTVYSNQPQHF
>TRBJ2-5|TRBV5-1
CASSDLTGQETQYF
>TRBJ2-5|TRBV9
CASSVGRGQETQYF
>TRBJ2-2|TRBV7-9
CASSPFKQTSGRSGELFF
>TRBJ2-1|TRBV7-9
CASRLALRRTYNEQFF
>TRBJ1-6|TRBV20-1
CSARDRNNSPLHF
>TRBJ2-7|TRBV12-3/TRBV12-4
CASSLGRVVPYEQYF
>TRBJ1-6|TRBV6-1
CASSRGTGASSYNSPLHF
>TRBJ1-6|TRBV2
CASSGEGSPLHF
>TRBJ1-2|TRBV18
CASSPPPGQNYGYTF
>TRBJ1-3|TRBV18
CASSPRQQGNAGNTIYF
>TRBJ1-2|TRBV2
CASSDLAGGRYGYTF
>TRBJ1-1|TRBV14
CASSQGQVLNTEAFF
>TRBJ2-3|TRBV14
CASSQVRNVGTDTQYF
>TRBJ2-4|TRBV19
CASRSGTLKNIQYF
>TRBJ1-3|TRBV5-6
CASSLGTEGNTIYF
>TRBJ2-2|TRBV10-3
CAISESHNLNTGELFF
>TRBJ1-1|TRBV6-2/TRBV6-3
CASSETGTPSTEAFF
>TRBJ1-1|TRBV29-1
CSVDRSAGPNTEAFF
>TRBJ2-4|TRBV20-1
CSARDSTGAQNIQYF
>TRBJ2-6|TRBV11-2
CASSSGLNSGANVLTF
>TRBJ2-1|TRBV7-2
CASSSSTLAGSSYNEQFF
>TRBJ1-1|TRBV6-1
CASSAEGLSTEAFF
>TRBJ1-2|TRBV19
CASRPGQGANYGYTF
>TRBJ2-2|TRBV28
CASRKESPRTGELFF
>TRBJ2-7|TRBV20-1
CSAEIRGEFYEQYF
>TRBJ1-3|TRBV28
CATSSVDTIYF
>TRBJ2-1|TRBV7-2
CASSLDYNEQFF
>TRBJ2-3|TRBV7-2
CASSLASDTQYF
>TRBJ2-7|TRBV27
CASRPNQDYEQYF
>TRBJ1-1|TRBV20-1
CSARGRGGNTEAFF
>TRBJ2-7|TRBV15
CATSPSTGKKYEQYF
>TRBJ2-1|TRBV30
CAWRDRINNEQFF
>TRBJ1-6|TRBV7-6
CASSLGGVPYNSPLHF
>TRBJ2-7|TRBV12-2
CASRPAGTSGRYEQYF
>TRBJ2-5|TRBV20-1
CSARSEYQETQYF
>TRBJ2-5|TRBV10-3
CAISESLGQETQYF
>TRBJ2-7|TRBV7-9
CASSLSPRQSYEQYF
>TRBJ2-3|TRBV12-3/TRBV12-4
CASSIRTRDRGRADTQYF
>TRBJ2-7|TRBV28
CASSLGGAEQYF